What follows is one T cell receptor (beta chain) and its context. The CDR3 runs 14 residues. Germline V gives CDR1 MDHEN, CDR2 SYDVKM. Two rounds of nested PCR, of roughly 15 and 9 cycles, were run on TCRalpha and TCRbeta cDNA. From its re-call of the 5' RACE reads, TCRdb lists each CDR3 protein once, without DNA. The sample holds more than 350,000 distinct CDR3 sequences. These data belong to a study of monozygotic twins with inflammatory bowel disease. Sequenced sample: blood. J is TRBJ2-4 and V is TRBV28; there is no DNA to check the TCRdb D call of TRBD2. This sequence was found in a human donor with ulcerative colitis or Crohn's disease, or a healthy co-twin of an affected twin (not recorded which). CDR3 amino acids: CASSLSGGKDIQYF.